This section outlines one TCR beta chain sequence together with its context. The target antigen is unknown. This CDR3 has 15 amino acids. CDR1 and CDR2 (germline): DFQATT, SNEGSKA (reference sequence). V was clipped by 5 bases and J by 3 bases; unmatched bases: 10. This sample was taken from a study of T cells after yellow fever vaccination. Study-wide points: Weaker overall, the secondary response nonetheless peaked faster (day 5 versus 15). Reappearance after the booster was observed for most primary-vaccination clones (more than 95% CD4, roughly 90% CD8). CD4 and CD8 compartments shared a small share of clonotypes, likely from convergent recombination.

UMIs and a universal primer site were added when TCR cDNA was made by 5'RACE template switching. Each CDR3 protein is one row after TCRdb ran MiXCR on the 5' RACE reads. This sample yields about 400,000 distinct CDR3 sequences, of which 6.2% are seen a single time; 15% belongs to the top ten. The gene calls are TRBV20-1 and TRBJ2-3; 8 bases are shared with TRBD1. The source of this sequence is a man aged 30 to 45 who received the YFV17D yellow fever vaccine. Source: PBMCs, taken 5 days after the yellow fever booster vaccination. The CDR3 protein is CSAAHRRGPTDTQYF. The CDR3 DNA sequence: TGCAGTGCTGCCCACCGCAGGGGGCCTACAGATACGCAGTATTTT.